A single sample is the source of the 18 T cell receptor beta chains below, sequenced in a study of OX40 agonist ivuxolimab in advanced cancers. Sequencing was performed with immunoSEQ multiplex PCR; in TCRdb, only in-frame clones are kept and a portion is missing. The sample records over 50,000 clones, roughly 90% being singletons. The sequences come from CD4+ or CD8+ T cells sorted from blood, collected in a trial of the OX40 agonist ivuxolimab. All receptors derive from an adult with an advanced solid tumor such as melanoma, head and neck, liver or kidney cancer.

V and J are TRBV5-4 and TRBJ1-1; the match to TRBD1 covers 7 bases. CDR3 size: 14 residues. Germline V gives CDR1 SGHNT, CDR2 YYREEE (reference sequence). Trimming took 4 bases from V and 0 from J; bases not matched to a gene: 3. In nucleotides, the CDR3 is TGTGCCAGCAGCCAGACAGGGTTGAACACTGAAGCTTTCTTT. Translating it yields CASSQTGLNTEAFF.

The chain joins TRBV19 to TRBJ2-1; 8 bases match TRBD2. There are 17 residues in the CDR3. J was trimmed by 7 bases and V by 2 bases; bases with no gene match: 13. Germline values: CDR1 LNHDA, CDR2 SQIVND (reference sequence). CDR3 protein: CASSISAGGGRTNEQFF. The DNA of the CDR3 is TGTGCCAGTAGTATATCCGCCGGGGGCGGGAGGACGAATGAGCAGTTCTTC. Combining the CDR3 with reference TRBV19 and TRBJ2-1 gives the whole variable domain DGGITQSPKYLFRKEGQNVTLSCEQNLNHDAMYWYRQDPGQGLRLIYYSQIVNDFQKGDIAEGYSVSREKKESFPLTVTSAQKNPTAFYLCASSISAGGGRTNEQFFGPGTRLTVL.

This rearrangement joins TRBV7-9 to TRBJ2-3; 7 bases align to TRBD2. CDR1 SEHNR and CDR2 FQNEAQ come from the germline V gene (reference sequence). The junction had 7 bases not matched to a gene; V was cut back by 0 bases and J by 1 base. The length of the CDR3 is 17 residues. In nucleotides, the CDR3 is TGTGCCAGCAGCTTAGCGGGAGGGACGGAGCGCACAGATACGCAGTATTTT. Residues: CASSLAGGTERTDTQYF.

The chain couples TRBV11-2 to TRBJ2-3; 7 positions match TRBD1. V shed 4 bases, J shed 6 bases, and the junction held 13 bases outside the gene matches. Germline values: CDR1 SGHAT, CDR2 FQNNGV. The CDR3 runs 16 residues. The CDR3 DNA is TGTGCCAGCAGCTGGGGACAGAATTTTATGCAGGATACGCAGTATTTT. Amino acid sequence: CASSWGQNFMQDTQYF. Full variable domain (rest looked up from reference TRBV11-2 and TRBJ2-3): EAGVAQSPRYKIIEKRQSVAFWCNPISGHATLYWYQQILGQGPKLLIQFQNNGVVDDSQLPKDRFSAERLKGVDSTLKIQPAKLEDSAVYLCASSWGQNFMQDTQYFGPGTRLTVL.

The CDR3 loop reads CASRREDGVNEQFF. The CDR3 region has the DNA TGTGCCAGCAGGCGGGAGGATGGGGTGAATGAGCAGTTCTTC. The rearrangement joins TRBV6-6 to TRBJ2-1; 8 nucleotides agree with TRBD2. The V segment lost 6 bases and the J segment 7 bases; nucleotides outside the gene matches: 8. This CDR3 is 14 amino acids long. CDR1 and CDR2 (germline): MNHNY, SVGAGI (reference sequence).

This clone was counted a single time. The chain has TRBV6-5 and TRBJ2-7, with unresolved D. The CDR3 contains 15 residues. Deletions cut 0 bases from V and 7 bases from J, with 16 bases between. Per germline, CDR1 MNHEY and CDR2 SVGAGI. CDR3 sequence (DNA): TGTGCCAGCAGTTACTCGGGCAGCTACTACGGGGAGCAGTACTTC. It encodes CASSYSGSYYGEQYF.

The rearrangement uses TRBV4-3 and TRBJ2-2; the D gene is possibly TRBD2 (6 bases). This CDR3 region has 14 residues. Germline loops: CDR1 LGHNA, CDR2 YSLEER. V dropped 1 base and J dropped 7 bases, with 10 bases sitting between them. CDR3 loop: CASSQGQGGGELFF. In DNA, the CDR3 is TGCGCCAGCAGCCAAGGGCAGGGAGGCGGGGAGCTGTTTTTT.

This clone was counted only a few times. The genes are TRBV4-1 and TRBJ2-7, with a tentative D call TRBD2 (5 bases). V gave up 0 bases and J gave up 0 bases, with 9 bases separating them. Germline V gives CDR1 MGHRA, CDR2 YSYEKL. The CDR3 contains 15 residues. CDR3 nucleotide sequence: TGCGCCAGCAGCCAAGAAGTTAGCGTCTCCTACGAGCAGTACTTC. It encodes CASSQEVSVSYEQYF.

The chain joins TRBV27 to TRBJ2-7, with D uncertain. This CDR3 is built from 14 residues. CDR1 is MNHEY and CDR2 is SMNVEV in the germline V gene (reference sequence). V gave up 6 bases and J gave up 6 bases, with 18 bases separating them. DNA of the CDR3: TGTGCCAGCAGCCTCACGCCAGGCCCACTCGAGCAGTACTTC. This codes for CASSLTPGPLEQYF.

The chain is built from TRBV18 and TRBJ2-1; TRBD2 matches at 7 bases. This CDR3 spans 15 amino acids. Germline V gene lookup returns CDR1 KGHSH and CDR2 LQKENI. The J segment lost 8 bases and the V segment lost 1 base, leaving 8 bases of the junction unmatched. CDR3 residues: CASSPRGGAVDEQFF. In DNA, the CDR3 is TGTGCCAGCTCACCACGGGGGGGAGCGGTCGATGAGCAGTTCTTC.

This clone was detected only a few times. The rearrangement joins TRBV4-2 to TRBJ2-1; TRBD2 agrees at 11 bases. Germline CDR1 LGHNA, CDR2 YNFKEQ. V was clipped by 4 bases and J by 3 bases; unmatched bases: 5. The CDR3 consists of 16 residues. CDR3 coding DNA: TGTGCCAGCAGCCCCGCACTAGCGGGGGACTACAATGAGCAGTTCTTC. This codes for CASSPALAGDYNEQFF.

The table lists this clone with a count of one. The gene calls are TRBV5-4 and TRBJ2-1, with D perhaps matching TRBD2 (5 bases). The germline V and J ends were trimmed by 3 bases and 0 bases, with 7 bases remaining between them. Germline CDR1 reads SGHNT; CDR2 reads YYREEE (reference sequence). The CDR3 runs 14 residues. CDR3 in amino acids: CASSSGSSYNEQFF. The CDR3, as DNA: TGTGCCAGCAGCTCGGGGAGCTCCTACAATGAGCAGTTCTTC.

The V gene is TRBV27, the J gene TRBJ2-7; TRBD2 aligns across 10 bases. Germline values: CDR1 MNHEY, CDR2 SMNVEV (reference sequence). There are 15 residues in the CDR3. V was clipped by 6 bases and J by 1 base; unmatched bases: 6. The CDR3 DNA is TGTGCCAGCAGCCTAACTAGCGGGGCATCCTACGAGCAGTACTTC. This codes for CASSLTSGASYEQYF.

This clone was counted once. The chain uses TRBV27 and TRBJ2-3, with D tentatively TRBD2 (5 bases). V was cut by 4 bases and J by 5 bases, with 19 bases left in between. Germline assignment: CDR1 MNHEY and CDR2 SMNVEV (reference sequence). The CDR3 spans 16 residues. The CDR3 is CASSSLDEGVGDTQYF. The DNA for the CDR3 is TGTGCCAGCAGTTCCCTTGACGAGGGAGTTGGAGATACGCAGTATTTT.

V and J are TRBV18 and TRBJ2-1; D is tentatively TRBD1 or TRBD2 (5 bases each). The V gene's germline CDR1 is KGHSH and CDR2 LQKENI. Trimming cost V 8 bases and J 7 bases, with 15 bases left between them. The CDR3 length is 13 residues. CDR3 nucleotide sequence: TGTGCCAGCCACCTTGGGGGAAGGAATGAGCAGTTCTTC. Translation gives CASHLGGRNEQFF.

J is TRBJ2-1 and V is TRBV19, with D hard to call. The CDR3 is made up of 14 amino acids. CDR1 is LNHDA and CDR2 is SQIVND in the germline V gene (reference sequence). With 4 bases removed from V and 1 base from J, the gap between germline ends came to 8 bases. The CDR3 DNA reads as TGTGCCAGTAGTACTGACGAGTCCTACAATGAGCAGTTCTTC. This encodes CASSTDESYNEQFF. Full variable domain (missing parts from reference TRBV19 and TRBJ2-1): DGGITQSPKYLFRKEGQNVTLSCEQNLNHDAMYWYRQDPGQGLRLIYYSQIVNDFQKGDIAEGYSVSREKKESFPLTVTSAQKNPTAFYLCASSTDESYNEQFFGPGTRLTVL.

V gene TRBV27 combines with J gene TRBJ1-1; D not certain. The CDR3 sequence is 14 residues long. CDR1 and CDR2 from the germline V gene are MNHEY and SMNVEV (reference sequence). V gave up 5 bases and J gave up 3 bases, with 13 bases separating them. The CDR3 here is CASSLHEEDTEAFF. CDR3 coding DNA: TGTGCCAGCAGTCTCCATGAAGAGGACACTGAAGCTTTCTTT.

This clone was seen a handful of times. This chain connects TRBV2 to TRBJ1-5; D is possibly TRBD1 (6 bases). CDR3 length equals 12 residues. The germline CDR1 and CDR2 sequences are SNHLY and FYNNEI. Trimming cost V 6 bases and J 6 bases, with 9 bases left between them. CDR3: CASRQGGQPQHF. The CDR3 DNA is TGTGCCAGCAGACAGGGAGGTCAGCCCCAGCATTTT.